A single sample gave rise to the 23 T cell receptor beta chains below, sequenced in a study of shared clonotypes between healthy human individuals. Some clones are missing from TCRdb's copy, which holds only in-frame ones; the method was immunoSEQ multiplex PCR. The sample yields about 610,000 clones, around 97% seen once. The sequenced material came from naive CD4+ T cells sorted from blood. Subset indicated: CD45RA+ positively selected. These TCRs come from a woman in her 30s in good health.

This clone was counted once. The genes are TRBV10-3 and TRBJ2-3, with D unclear. V dropped 4 bases and J dropped 2 bases, with 7 bases sitting between them. CDR1 and CDR2 from the germline V gene are ENHRY and SYGVKD. The CDR3 is made up of 13 amino acids. CDR3 DNA sequence: TGTGCCATCAGTGGTTCTATCACAGATACGCAGTATTTT. It translates to CAISGSITDTQYF.

This chain uses TRBV28 with TRBJ1-1, with D possibly being TRBD1 (6 bases). V lost 6 bases, J lost 0 bases, and 14 bases lay in between. CDR1 and CDR2 from the germline V gene are MDHEN and SYDVKM. The CDR3 is made up of 15 amino acids. The CDR3 region has the DNA TGTGCCAGCAGAGCCCCGGGACACATGAACACTGAAGCTTTCTTT. Amino acid sequence: CASRAPGHMNTEAFF. Complete variable domain (other parts from reference TRBV28 and TRBJ1-1): DVKVTQSSRYLVKRTGEKVFLECVQDMDHENMFWYRQDPGLGLRLIYFSYDVKMKEKGDIPEGYSVSREKKERFSLILESASTNQTSMYLCASRAPGHMNTEAFFGQGTRLTVV.

Here the CDR3 DNA reads TGTGCCAGCTCACTCGGGGGGGCCACCGAGACCCAGTACTTC. It codes for CASSLGGATETQYF. The rearrangement joins TRBV18 to TRBJ2-5, with 8 bases aligning to TRBD2. CDR1 and CDR2 from the germline V gene are KGHSH and LQKENI. The CDR3 is 14 residues long. V trimming: 4 bases; J trimming: 5 bases; junction bases outside the gene matches: 6.

The CDR3 sequence: CSAKGTRQYF. CDR3 nucleotide sequence: TGCAGTGCTAAGGGGACTAGGCAGTACTTC. This chain joins TRBV20-1 and TRBJ2-4, with TRBD2 identical over 8 bases. This CDR3 has 10 amino acids. CDR1 is DFQATT, CDR2 SNEGSKA, per germline (reference sequence). V lost 4 bases and J lost 13; bases outside the gene matches: 3.

The chain employs TRBV11-2 and TRBJ1-2; unclear D gene. Germline assignment: CDR1 SGHAT and CDR2 FQNNGV. Trimming left V 0 bases short and J 8 bases short, with 10 bases between. The CDR3 is made up of 13 amino acids. CDR3: CASSLDPVGGYTF. The CDR3 DNA reads as TGTGCCAGCAGCTTAGACCCCGTGGGGGGCTACACCTTC.

This clone showed up just once. The chain uses TRBV28 and TRBJ1-4; TRBD1 agrees at 8 bases. Germline lookup yields CDR1 MDHEN and CDR2 SYDVKM. The CDR3 is 15 residues long. V gave up 5 bases and J gave up 4 bases; unmatched junction bases: 6. This CDR3 is CASSPGDRNNEKLFF. The CDR3 region has the DNA TGTGCCAGCAGTCCAGGGGACAGGAATAATGAAAAACTGTTTTTT.

The chain has TRBV19 and TRBJ2-2; a weak D match, TRBD1 (6 bases). This CDR3 contains 14 residues. The germline gives CDR1 LNHDA, CDR2 SQIVND (reference sequence). Between the trimmed V and J ends, which lost 5 bases and 4 bases, there was a span of 11 bases. The CDR3 nucleotides are TGTGCCAGTAGTTTTGGACAGTCCACCGGGGAGCTGTTTTTT. This gives the protein CASSFGQSTGELFF.

The chain carries TRBV2 and TRBJ2-5; a weak D match, TRBD2 (7 bases). The V gene lost 2 bases and the J gene lost 5 bases, with 15 bases spanning the gap. Germline values: CDR1 SNHLY, CDR2 FYNNEI. The CDR3 extends over 15 amino acids. The CDR3 bases are TGTGCCAGCAGTGAATTCGGGGGGCGCGGGGAGACCCAGTACTTC. It translates to CASSEFGGRGETQYF. The entire variable domain, with the rest obtained from reference TRBV2 and TRBJ2-5, is as follows: EPEVTQTPSHQVTQMGQEVILRCVPISNHLYFYWYRQILGQKVEFLVSFYNNEISEKSEIFDDQFSVERPDGSNFTLKIRSTKLEDSAMYFCASSEFGGRGETQYFGPGTRLLVL.

V and J are TRBV11-2 and TRBJ2-1; D not certain. CDR3 size: 13 residues. Germline CDR1 SGHAT, CDR2 FQNNGV. V lost 3 bases, J lost 5 bases, and 8 bases lay in between. DNA for the CDR3: TGTGCCAGCAGCTTTTTGATGGACAATGAGCAGTTCTTC. Protein product: CASSFLMDNEQFF.

This clone was seen only once. The CDR3 sequence: CASSHWDYGYTF. CDR3 in DNA: TGCGCCAGCAGCCACTGGGACTATGGCTACACCTTC. The rearrangement joins TRBV5-1 to TRBJ1-2; D is unclear. This CDR3 region has 12 residues. Germline CDR1 is SGHRS and CDR2 is YFSETQ. The V end lost 4 bases, the J end lost 3 bases, and 7 bases lay between the germline ends.

The chain has TRBV28 and TRBJ2-3; perhaps TRBD1 as D (5 bases). V lost 6 bases, J lost 3 bases, and 7 bases lay in between. Germline loops: CDR1 MDHEN, CDR2 SYDVKM. This CDR3 has 12 amino acids. In DNA form, the CDR3 reads TGTGCCAGCAGGGGGCAAACAGATACGCAGTATTTT. Amino acid sequence: CASRGQTDTQYF.

This chain connects TRBV27 to TRBJ2-5, with D unclear. The J call is doubtful: the DNA matches TRBJ2-7 better. This CDR3 is built from 16 residues. Germline assignment: CDR1 MNHEY and CDR2 SMNVEV (reference sequence). The CDR3 spells CASSRMRTKRSYEQYF. In nucleotides, the CDR3 is TGTGCCAGCAGTCGAATGCGAACCAAAAGATCCTACGAGCAGTACTTC.

V usage is TRBV11-2 and J usage is TRBJ1-1; no firm D call. The V and J ends lost 7 bases and 0 bases respectively, with 18 bases between them. The V gene's germline CDR1 is SGHAT and CDR2 FQNNGV. The CDR3 spans 16 residues. The CDR3 nucleotides are TGTGCCAGCAAGTCGCTGATGGCCGGCTTGAACACTGAAGCTTTCTTT. It yields the protein CASKSLMAGLNTEAFF. Based on the CDR3 plus reference TRBV11-2 and TRBJ1-1, the full variable domain is EAGVAQSPRYKIIEKRQSVAFWCNPISGHATLYWYQQILGQGPKLLIQFQNNGVVDDSQLPKDRFSAERLKGVDSTLKIQPAKLEDSAVYLCASKSLMAGLNTEAFFGQGTRLTVV.

This chain connects TRBV2 to TRBJ2-3, with 7 bases matching TRBD1. V trimming: 9 bases; J trimming: 1 base; junction bases outside the gene matches: 1. CDR1 and CDR2 (germline): SNHLY, FYNNEI. The CDR3 consists of 12 residues. The CDR3 loop reads CASGTGTDTQYF. DNA of the CDR3: TGTGCCAGTGGGACAGGCACAGATACGCAGTATTTT.

This chain joins TRBV30 and TRBJ2-3; D might be TRBD2 (5 bases). V was clipped by 4 bases and J by 1 base, with 9 bases between them. The CDR3 spans 13 residues. Germline CDR1 and CDR2: GTSNPN and SVGIG (reference sequence). The CDR3 spells CAWTSQGTDTQYF. CDR3 DNA sequence: TGTGCCTGGACTAGCCAAGGCACAGATACGCAGTATTTT.

This chain connects TRBV7-9 to TRBJ2-2; the match to TRBD1 covers 8 bases. The germline V gene encodes CDR1 SEHNR and CDR2 FQNEAQ (reference sequence). J gave up 1 base and V 7 bases, and 11 bases lay outside the gene matches. This CDR3 contains 17 residues. The CDR3 coding sequence is TGTGCCAGCACCCCAAACCAGGGGGCGAAGAACACCGGGGAGCTGTTTTTT. Residues: CASTPNQGAKNTGELFF.

Notes on this clone: The sample carries other DNA sequences with the same CDR3. V and J are TRBV5-1 and TRBJ2-1, with D unclear. Germline-derived CDR1 and CDR2 are SGHRS and YFSETQ. V shed 0 bases and J shed 4 bases, with 8 bases lying between them. The CDR3 spans 14 residues. Here the CDR3 reads CASSLVSGYNEQFF. CDR3 in DNA: TGCGCCAGCAGCTTGGTATCGGGTTACAATGAGCAGTTCTTC.

The chain links TRBV19 to TRBJ2-1; TRBD1 matches at 11 bases. V dropped 0 bases and J dropped 2; count of bases not matched to a gene: 3. This CDR3 comprises 17 residues. Per germline, CDR1 LNHDA and CDR2 SQIVND (reference sequence). The CDR3 sequence is CASSIDPGQGAYNEQFF. CDR3 bases: TGTGCCAGTAGTATAGATCCGGGACAGGGGGCCTACAATGAGCAGTTCTTC.

V usage is TRBV19 and J usage is TRBJ2-7; D call uncertain. Trimming stripped 3 bases from V and 0 bases from J, with 9 bases between. CDR3 size: 14 residues. Germline V gives CDR1 LNHDA, CDR2 SQIVND (reference sequence). CDR3: CASSIGALSYEQYF. The DNA of the CDR3 is TGTGCCAGTAGTATTGGAGCACTCTCCTACGAGCAGTACTTC.

This chain joins TRBV7-3 and TRBJ2-2; TRBD2 agrees at 9 bases. V shed 2 bases, J shed 11 bases, and the junction held 9 bases outside the gene matches. This CDR3 region has 15 residues. Germline CDR1 reads SGHTA; CDR2 reads FQGTGA. CDR3: CASSLAPREGRELFF. As DNA, the CDR3 is TGTGCCAGCAGCTTAGCCCCGCGGGAGGGCCGAGAGCTGTTTTTT.

This sequence joins TRBV11-2 and TRBJ2-3, with 9 bases aligning to TRBD2. Unmatched junction bases numbered 15, after V lost 4 bases and J lost 1 base. Per germline, CDR1 SGHAT and CDR2 FQNNGV. The CDR3 is 19 amino acids. The CDR3 protein is CASSSATFSGRSGTDTQYF. The CDR3 nucleotides read TGTGCCAGCAGCTCCGCCACCTTTAGCGGGAGATCTGGCACAGATACGCAGTATTTT.

V is TRBV29-1 and J is TRBJ1-4; TRBD1 agrees at 9 bases. Per the germline V gene, CDR1 is SQVTM and CDR2 is ANQGSEA. The CDR3 has 17 amino acids. Trimming took 6 bases from V and 1 from J; bases not matched to a gene: 12. The CDR3 protein is CSVQGAFGELTNEKLFF. CDR3 coding DNA: TGCAGCGTACAGGGGGCTTTCGGGGAATTAACTAATGAAAAACTGTTTTTT. The variable domain in full, with the rest retrieved from reference TRBV29-1 and TRBJ1-4, is SAVISQKPSRDICQRGTSLTIQCQVDSQVTMMFWYRQQPGQSLTLIATANQGSEATYESGFVIDKFPISRPNLTFSTLTVSNMSPEDSSIYLCSVQGAFGELTNEKLFFGSGTQLSVL.

This chain joins TRBV4-1 and TRBJ2-3; 12 bases agree with TRBD2. CDR3 length: 20 amino acids. V shed 0 bases, J shed 6 bases, and the junction held 16 bases outside the gene matches. Germline assignment: CDR1 MGHRA and CDR2 YSYEKL. The CDR3 DNA follows: TGCGCCAGCAGCCAAGAAAGGCGACTAGCGGGAGAGCGGGCGGGGGATACGCAGTATTTT. The encoded protein is CASSQERRLAGERAGDTQYF.